This T cell receptor beta chain was recorded in a study of T cell responses to AZD1222 COVID-19 vaccine. General study findings and limits: Females made up more of the donors, who were largely white British, and clonal diversity may have come out too low. Only five to seven AZD1222 recipients were seropositive at baseline. Following two doses of AZD1222, Spike-specific TCR breadth and depth rose. After the peak T cell response, and only then, were repertoires sampled.

The germline V gene encodes CDR1 MDHEN and CDR2 SYDVKM. Trimming removed 4 bases from V and 11 bases from J, with 17 bases in between. The CDR3 covers 13 residues. On this clone itself: Its target is unknown.

Clones were sequenced by immunoSEQ multiplex PCR, and TCRdb holds only the in-frame ones, with some missing. The table records about 83,000 clones, around 87% of them present only once. This specimen consisted of peripheral blood, obtained on day 0 of MenACWY control vaccination. The rearrangement uses TRBV28 and TRBJ1-1; tentatively, D is TRBD1 (5 bases). This receptor was taken from an adult in good health. The CDR3 nucleotides are TGTGCCAGCAGTTCGGGACCGGGAGTATGGGCTTTCTTT. This translates into CASSSGPGVWAFF.